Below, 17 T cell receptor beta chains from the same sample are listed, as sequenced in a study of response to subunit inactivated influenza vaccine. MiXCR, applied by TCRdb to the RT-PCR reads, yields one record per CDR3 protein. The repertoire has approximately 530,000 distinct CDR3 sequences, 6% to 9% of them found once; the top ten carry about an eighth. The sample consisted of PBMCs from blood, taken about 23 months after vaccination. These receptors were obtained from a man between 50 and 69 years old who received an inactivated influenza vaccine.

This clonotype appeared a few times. Here the CDR3 DNA reads TGTGCCAGCAGCTTAGCCCCTAGCGGGAGTAATGAGCAGTTCTTC. Translating it yields CASSLAPSGSNEQFF. The J gene is TRBJ2-1, the V gene TRBV7-3; 10 bases map to TRBD2. CDR3 length: 15 residues. Germline assignment: CDR1 SGHTA and CDR2 FQGTGA. Unmatched junction bases numbered 5, after V lost 2 bases and J lost 7 bases.

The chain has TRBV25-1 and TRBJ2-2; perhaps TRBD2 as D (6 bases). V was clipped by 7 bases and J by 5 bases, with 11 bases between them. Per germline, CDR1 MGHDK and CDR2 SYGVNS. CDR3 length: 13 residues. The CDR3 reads CASTLGGTGELFF. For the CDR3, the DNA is TGTGCCAGCACCCTCGGGGGTACCGGGGAGCTGTTTTTT.

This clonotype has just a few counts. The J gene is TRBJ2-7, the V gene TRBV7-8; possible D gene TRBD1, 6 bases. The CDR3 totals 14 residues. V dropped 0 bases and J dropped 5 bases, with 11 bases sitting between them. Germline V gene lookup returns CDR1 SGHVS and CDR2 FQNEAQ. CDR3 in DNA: TGTGCCAGCAGCTTAGCGCCAGGGGCAAACGAGCAGTACTTC. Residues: CASSLAPGANEQYF. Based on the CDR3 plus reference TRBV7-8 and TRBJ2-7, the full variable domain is GAGVSQSPRYKVAKRGQDVALRCDPISGHVSLFWYQQALGQGPEFLTYFQNEAQLDKSGLPSDRFFAERPEGSVSTLKIQRTQQEDSAVYLCASSLAPGANEQYFGPGTRLTVT.

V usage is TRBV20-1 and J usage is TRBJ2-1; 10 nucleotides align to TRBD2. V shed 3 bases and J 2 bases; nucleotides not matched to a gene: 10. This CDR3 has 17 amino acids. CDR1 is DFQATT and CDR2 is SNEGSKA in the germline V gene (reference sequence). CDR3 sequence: CSARDPGTSVPYNEQFF. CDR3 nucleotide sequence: TGCAGTGCTAGGGATCCCGGGACTAGCGTTCCCTACAATGAGCAGTTCTTC.

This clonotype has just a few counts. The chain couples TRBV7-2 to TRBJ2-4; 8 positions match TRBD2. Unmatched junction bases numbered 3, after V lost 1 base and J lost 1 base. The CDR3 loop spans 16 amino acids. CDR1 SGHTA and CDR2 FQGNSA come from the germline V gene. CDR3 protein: CASSLGLASAKNIQYF. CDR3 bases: TGTGCCAGCAGCTTAGGACTAGCGTCTGCCAAAAACATTCAGTACTTC.

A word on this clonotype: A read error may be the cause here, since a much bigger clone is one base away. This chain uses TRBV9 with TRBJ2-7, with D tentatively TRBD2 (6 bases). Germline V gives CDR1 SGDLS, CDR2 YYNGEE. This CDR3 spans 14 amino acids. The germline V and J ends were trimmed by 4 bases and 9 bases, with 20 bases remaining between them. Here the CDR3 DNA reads TGTGCCAGCAGCCCCGGGACTGGACGAAACGGGCAGTACTTC. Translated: CASSPGTGRNGQYF. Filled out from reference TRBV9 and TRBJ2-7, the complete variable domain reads DSGVTQTPKHLITATGQRVTLRCSPRSGDLSVYWYQQSLDQGLQFLIQYYNGEERAKGNILERFSAQQFPDLHSELNLSSLELGDSALYFCASSPGTGRNGQYFGPGTRLTVT.

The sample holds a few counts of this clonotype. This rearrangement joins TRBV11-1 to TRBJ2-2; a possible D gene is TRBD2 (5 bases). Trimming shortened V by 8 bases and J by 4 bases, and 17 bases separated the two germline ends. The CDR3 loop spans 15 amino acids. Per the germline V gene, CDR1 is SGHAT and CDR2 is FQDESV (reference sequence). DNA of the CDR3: TGTGCCAGCCGGGTGGCGGGCAAGGGCACCGGGGAGCTGTTTTTT. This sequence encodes CASRVAGKGTGELFF.

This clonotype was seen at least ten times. CDR3 coding DNA: TGTGCCAGCAGCCAAGATCGTACGCAGTATTTT. It translates to CASSQDRTQYF. The chain is built from TRBV3-1 and TRBJ2-3; D gene ambiguous. This CDR3 comprises 11 residues. The germline CDR1 and CDR2 sequences are LGHDT and YNNKEL (reference sequence). V shed 0 bases and J shed 8 bases, with 3 bases lying between them.

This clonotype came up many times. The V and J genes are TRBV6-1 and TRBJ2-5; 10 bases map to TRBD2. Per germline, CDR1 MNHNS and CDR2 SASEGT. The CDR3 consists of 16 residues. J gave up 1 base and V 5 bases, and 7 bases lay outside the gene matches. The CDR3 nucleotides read TGTGCCAGCAGTCGACGAGGACTAGCGGCCCAAGAGACCCAGTACTTC. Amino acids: CASSRRGLAAQETQYF.

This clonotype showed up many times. CDR3 loop: CASSVGHSTDTQYF. In DNA form, the CDR3 reads TGTGCCAGCAGCGTCGGCCATAGCACAGATACGCAGTATTTT. The chain employs TRBV9 and TRBJ2-3; D remains ambiguous. Germline V lookup: CDR1 SGDLS, CDR2 YYNGEE. Trimming took 2 bases from V and 0 from J, leaving 7 bases between them. The CDR3 is 14 residues long.

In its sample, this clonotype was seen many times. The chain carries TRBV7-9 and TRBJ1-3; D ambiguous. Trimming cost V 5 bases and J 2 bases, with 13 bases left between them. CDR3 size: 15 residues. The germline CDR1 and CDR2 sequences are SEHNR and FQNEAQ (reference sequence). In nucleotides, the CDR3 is TGTGCCAGCAGCCCCGGGTGGGAGACTGGAAACACCATATATTTT. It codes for CASSPGWETGNTIYF. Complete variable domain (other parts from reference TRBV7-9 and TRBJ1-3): DTGVSQNPRHKITKRGQNVTFRCDPISEHNRLYWYRQTLGQGPEFLTYFQNEAQLEKSRLLSDRFSAERPKGSFSTLEIQRTEQGDSAMYLCASSPGWETGNTIYFGEGSWLTVV.

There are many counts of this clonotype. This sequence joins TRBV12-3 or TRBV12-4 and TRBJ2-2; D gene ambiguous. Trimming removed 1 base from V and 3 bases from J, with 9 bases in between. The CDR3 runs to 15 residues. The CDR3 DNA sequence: TGTGCCAGCAGTTTAGGCGCCCGGGACACCGGGGAGCTGTTTTTT. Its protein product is CASSLGARDTGELFF.

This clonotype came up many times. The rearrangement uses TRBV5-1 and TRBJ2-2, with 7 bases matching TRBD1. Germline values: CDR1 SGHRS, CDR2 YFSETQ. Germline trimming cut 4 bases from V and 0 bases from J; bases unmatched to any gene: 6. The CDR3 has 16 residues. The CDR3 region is CASSLDRVANTGELFF. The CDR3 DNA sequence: TGCGCCAGCAGCCTTGACAGGGTTGCGAACACCGGGGAGCTGTTTTTT.

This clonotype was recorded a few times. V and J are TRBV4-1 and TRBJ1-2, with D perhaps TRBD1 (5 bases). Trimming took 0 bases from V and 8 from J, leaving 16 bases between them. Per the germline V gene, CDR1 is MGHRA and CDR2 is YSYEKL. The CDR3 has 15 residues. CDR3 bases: TGCGCCAGCAGCCAAGATAGCTTCGGGACGGGAGGCTACACCTTC. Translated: CASSQDSFGTGGYTF.

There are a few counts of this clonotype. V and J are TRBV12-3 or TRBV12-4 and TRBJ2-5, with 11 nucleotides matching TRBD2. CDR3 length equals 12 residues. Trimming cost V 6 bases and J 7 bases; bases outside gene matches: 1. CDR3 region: CASRGLAGTQYF. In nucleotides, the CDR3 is TGTGCCAGCAGAGGACTAGCGGGGACCCAGTACTTC.

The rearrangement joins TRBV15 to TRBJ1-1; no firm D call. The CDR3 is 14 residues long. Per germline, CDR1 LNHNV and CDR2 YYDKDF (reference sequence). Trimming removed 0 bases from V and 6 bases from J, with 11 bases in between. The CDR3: CATSRDTGRAEAFF. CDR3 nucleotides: TGTGCCACCAGCAGAGACACCGGAAGGGCTGAAGCTTTCTTT.

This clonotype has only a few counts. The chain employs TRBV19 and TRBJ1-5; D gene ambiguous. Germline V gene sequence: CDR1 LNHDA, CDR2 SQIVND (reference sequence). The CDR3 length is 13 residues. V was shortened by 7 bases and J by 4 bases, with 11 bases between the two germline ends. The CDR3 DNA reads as TGTGCCAGTACAAGAGGGCAGAATCAGCCCCAGCATTTT. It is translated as CASTRGQNQPQHF. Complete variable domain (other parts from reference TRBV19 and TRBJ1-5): DGGITQSPKYLFRKEGQNVTLSCEQNLNHDAMYWYRQDPGQGLRLIYYSQIVNDFQKGDIAEGYSVSREKKESFPLTVTSAQKNPTAFYLCASTRGQNQPQHFGDGTRLSIL.